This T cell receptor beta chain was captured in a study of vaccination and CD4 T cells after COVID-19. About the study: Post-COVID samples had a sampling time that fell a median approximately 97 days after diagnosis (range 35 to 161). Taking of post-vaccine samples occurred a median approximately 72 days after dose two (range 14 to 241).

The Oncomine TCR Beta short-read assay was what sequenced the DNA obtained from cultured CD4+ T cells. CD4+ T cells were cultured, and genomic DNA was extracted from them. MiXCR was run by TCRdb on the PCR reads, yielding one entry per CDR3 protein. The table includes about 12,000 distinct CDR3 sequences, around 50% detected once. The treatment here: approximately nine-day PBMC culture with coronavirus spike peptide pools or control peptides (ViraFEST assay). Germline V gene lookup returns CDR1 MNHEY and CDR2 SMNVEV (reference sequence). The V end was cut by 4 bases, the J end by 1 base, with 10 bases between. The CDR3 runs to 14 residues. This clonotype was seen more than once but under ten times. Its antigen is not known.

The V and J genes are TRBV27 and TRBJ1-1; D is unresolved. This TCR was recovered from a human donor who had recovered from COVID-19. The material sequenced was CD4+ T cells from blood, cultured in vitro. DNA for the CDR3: TGTGCCAGCAGTTCTGTCGTGTCGAACACTGAAGCTTTCTTT. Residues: CASSSVVSNTEAFF.